This TCR beta chain was identified in a study of blood T cell repertoires in COVID-19. In the study's own analysis: Reference gene primer amplification yielded estimated nucleated cell counts. Only in-frame clones appear in the TCRdb table, and some are missing; sequencing was by immunoSEQ multiplex PCR. Clone size and the V and J calls come from that table; the DNA yielded D and trimming. This sample has over 100,000 clones, with more than 85% found just once. The material sequenced was peripheral blood. This TCR was recovered from a human donor with acute or convalescent COVID-19. The donor label of this sample is uncertain.

CDR3: CASSQDWREGLITDTQYF. DNA of the CDR3: TGCGCCAGCAGCCAAGATTGGCGGGAGGGCCTCATCACAGATACGCAGTATTTT. The chain uses TRBV4-3 and TRBJ2-3, with TRBD2 matching 9 bases. In germline, CDR1 is LGHNA, CDR2 YSLEER. This CDR3 is built from 18 residues. Unmatched junction bases numbered 9, after V lost 0 bases and J lost 2 bases.